This T cell receptor beta chain is drawn from a study of blood T cells in healthy people across ages. Trimming took 2 bases from V and 6 from J; bases not matched to a gene: 6. The CDR3 totals 16 residues. The germline V gene has CDR1 MNHEY and CDR2 SVGEGT. Primed by a sample-barcoded 5' primer and a J-beta primer mix, a second PCR proceeded for about 7 to 11 cycles. TCRdb itself ran the 5' RACE reads through MiXCR, one entry per CDR3 protein. The sample carries just under 550,000 distinct CDR3 sequences, 20% to 30% recorded once. This sample also belongs to another study, concerning T cells of mothers and their children.

This chain joins TRBV6-2 or TRBV6-3 and TRBJ2-2, with 10 bases aligning to TRBD1. Sequenced input: blood. This sequence originates from a boy younger than 18 in good health. The CDR3 sequence is CASSYRDRGNAGELFF. CDR3 in DNA: TGTGCCAGCAGTTACCGGGACAGGGGAAACGCCGGGGAGCTGTTTTTT.